The rows below give T cell receptor beta chains drawn from one sample of a study of blood T cell repertoires in COVID-19. TCRdb's copy holds only in-frame clones and misses some; the assay was immunoSEQ multiplex PCR. The sample includes 250,000 to 350,000 clones, approximately 89% of them seen just once. The specimen was PBMCs or T cells enriched from blood (not recorded which). These receptors all come from a woman aged 45-65 years who had been exposed to COVID-19. Both conserved end residues are part of each CDR3. A D gene is named only where the DNA matches it firmly. Only part of the rows carry a size: once, few, many, or a class if the clone is expanded.

abundance	v_gene	j_gene	d_gene	CDR3aa	CDR3nt
NA	TRBV11-2	TRBJ2-7	TRBD1	CASEGQGNYEQYF	TGTGCCAGCGAAGGACAGGGGAACTACGAGCAGTACTTC
NA	TRBV6-5	TRBJ1-1	NA	CASHLGGNTEAFF	TGTGCCAGTCACCTCGGGGGGAACACTGAAGCTTTCTTT
once	TRBV28	TRBJ1-4	NA	CASRGEEGLGEKLFF	TGTGCCAGCAGGGGGGAGGAGGGGCTAGGAGAAAAACTGTTTTTT
NA	TRBV5-5	TRBJ1-4	NA	CASSQRVAGEKLFF	TGTGCCAGCAGCCAAAGGGTGGCGGGTGAAAAACTGTTTTTT
few	TRBV4-2	TRBJ2-1	TRBD2	CASSQASGGADEQFF	TGTGCCAGCAGCCAAGCTAGCGGGGGGGCCGATGAGCAGTTCTTC
NA	TRBV2	TRBJ2-7	TRBD2	CATREGDGYEQYF	TGTGCCACCCGGGAGGGGGACGGTTACGAGCAGTACTTC
NA	TRBV10-3	TRBJ1-2	TRBD1	CAITRGQANYGYTF	TGTGCCATCACCAGGGGGCAAGCTAACTATGGCTACACCTTC
NA	TRBV4-2	TRBJ2-2	NA	CASSHQGSAGELFF	TGTGCCAGCAGCCACCAGGGGAGCGCCGGGGAGCTGTTTTTT
NA	TRBV5-4	TRBJ2-7	NA	CASSPASLGEQYF	TGTGCCAGCAGCCCCGCCTCTCTAGGCGAGCAGTACTTC
NA	TRBV9	TRBJ1-2	NA	CASSVVGHGYTF	TGTGCCAGCAGCGTAGTGGGGCATGGCTACACCTTC
NA	TRBV5-6	TRBJ1-2	TRBD1	CASSLGTGGGYGYTF	TGTGCCAGCAGCCTCGGGACAGGGGGAGGCTATGGCTACACCTTC
NA	TRBV9	TRBJ2-3	TRBD2	CASSVGLAGGEDTQYF	TGTGCCAGCAGCGTAGGCCTAGCGGGGGGAGAGGATACGCAGTATTTT
NA	TRBV19	TRBJ1-3	NA	CASSTPLGGAGNTIYF	TGTGCCAGTAGTACCCCTTTGGGGGGAGCTGGAAACACCATATATTTT
NA	TRBV7-2	TRBJ2-1	NA	CASSDRGGQGIGEQFF	TGTGCCAGCAGCGATCGGGGGGGACAGGGAATCGGTGAGCAGTTCTTC
NA	TRBV6-5	TRBJ2-7	TRBD1	CASRDRGGTYEQYF	TGTGCCAGCAGGGACAGGGGGGGCACCTACGAGCAGTACTTC
NA	TRBV5-1	TRBJ2-5	TRBD1	CASSVPGQGQETQYF	TGCGCCAGCAGTGTTCCGGGACAGGGACAAGAGACCCAGTACTTC
NA	TRBV2	TRBJ2-7	NA	CASSGQQESYEQYF	TGTGCCAGCAGCGGACAGCAGGAATCCTACGAGCAGTACTTC
NA	TRBV19	TRBJ1-2	NA	CASSQGLYGYTF	TGTGCCAGTAGTCAGGGCTTATATGGCTACACCTTC
few	TRBV7-9	TRBJ1-6	TRBD1	CASSLDGTGRSPLHF	TGTGCCAGCAGCTTAGATGGGACAGGGCGCTCACCCCTCCACTTT
NA	TRBV3-1/TRBV3-2	TRBJ2-4	TRBD1	CASSPGTGRLAKNIQYF	TGTGCCAGCAGCCCCGGGACAGGCAGGCTAGCCAAAAACATTCAGTACTTC
NA	TRBV21-1	TRBJ1-2	NA	CASSLGGTGFNYGYTF	TGTGCCAGCAGCCTCGGCGGGACAGGGTTTAACTATGGCTACACCTTC
NA	TRBV5-1	TRBJ1-2	NA	CASSLDSSNYGYTF	TGCGCCAGCAGCCTAGACAGTTCTAACTATGGCTACACCTTC
NA	TRBV5-8	TRBJ2-3	TRBD2	CASSLLAGGLTDTQYF	TGTGCCAGCAGCTTGCTAGCGGGGGGGCTTACAGATACGCAGTATTTT
NA	TRBV7-8	TRBJ1-5	TRBD1	CASSRGGANNQPQHF	TGTGCCAGCAGCCGAGGGGGCGCAAACAATCAGCCCCAGCATTTT
NA	TRBV28	TRBJ1-1	NA	CASSLFWQGNTEAFF	TGTGCCAGCAGTTTATTTTGGCAGGGAAACACTGAAGCTTTCTTT
NA	TRBV27	TRBJ1-1	NA	CASSWQGLGNTEAFF	TGTGCCAGCAGTTGGCAGGGTCTAGGGAACACTGAAGCTTTCTTT
NA	TRBV30	TRBJ1-1	NA	CAWALNTEAFF	TGTGCCTGGGCCTTGAACACTGAAGCTTTCTTT
NA	TRBV5-8	TRBJ2-7	TRBD1	CASTMTGREQYF	TGTGCCAGCACCATGACAGGGCGGGAGCAGTACTTC
NA	TRBV7-2	TRBJ2-4	NA	CASSLAGRGSDIQYF	TGTGCCAGCAGCTTAGCGGGGCGGGGATCGGACATTCAGTACTTC
NA	TRBV5-4	TRBJ2-3	NA	CASSLGTATIPSTDTQYF	TGTGCCAGCAGCTTGGGGACAGCCACCATACCTAGCACAGATACGCAGTATTTT
NA	TRBV15	TRBJ2-1	TRBD2	CATSRYGGAATYNEQFF	TGTGCCACCAGCAGATACGGGGGGGCTGCAACCTACAATGAGCAGTTCTTC
NA	TRBV30	TRBJ2-5	NA	CAWSVLGLVETQYF	TGTGCCTGGAGTGTACTAGGGTTAGTGGAGACCCAGTACTTC
NA	TRBV20-1	TRBJ1-3	NA	CSASGPTGTSVNTIYF	TGCAGTGCTAGTGGCCCGACCGGGACATCGGTAAACACCATATATTTT
NA	TRBV2	TRBJ1-1	TRBD1	CASTGTANTGAFF	TGTGCCAGCACAGGGACAGCGAACACTGGAGCTTTCTTT
NA	TRBV28	TRBJ1-5	TRBD1	CASSLPGQGLIQPQHF	TGTGCCAGCAGTTTACCGGGACAGGGCTTGATTCAGCCCCAGCATTTT
NA	TRBV5-4	TRBJ2-1	TRBD1	CASSHGTADEQFF	TGTGCCAGCAGCCACGGGACAGCCGATGAGCAGTTCTTC
NA	TRBV9	TRBJ2-2	TRBD2	CASRTTGGTNTGELFF	TGTGCCAGCAGGACCACGGGGGGGACGAACACCGGGGAGCTGTTTTTT
NA	TRBV29-1	TRBJ1-5	TRBD1	CSVAQGMGNQPQHF	TGCAGCGTTGCACAGGGGATGGGAAATCAGCCCCAGCATTTT
NA	TRBV5-6	TRBJ1-4	TRBD1	CASSSRTGGRREKLFF	TGTGCCAGCAGCTCCAGGACAGGGGGACGACGTGAAAAACTGTTTTTT